Below, 29 T cell receptor beta chains from the same sample are listed, as sequenced in a study of blood T cell repertoires in COVID-19. Generated by immunoSEQ multiplex PCR, the TCRdb table keeps only in-frame clones and is missing some. The data show around 89,000 clones, about 88% seen once. Sequencing was done on a sample of peripheral blood. Receptors were obtained from a man aged 50 to 59 with acute or convalescent COVID-19.

V usage is TRBV6-5 and J usage is TRBJ1-2, with TRBD1 as a possible D gene (5 bases). Germline CDR1 reads MNHEY; CDR2 reads SVGAGI. The CDR3 is 15 amino acids. Deletions cut 2 bases from V and 6 bases from J, with 16 bases between. CDR3 sequence reads: CASSYPTAGRDGYTF. CDR3 DNA: TGTGCCAGCAGTTACCCTACGGCAGGGAGGGATGGCTACACCTTC.

The CDR3 DNA reads as TGTGCCAGCAGCCATTGGACAGGGCTGAACGAGCAGTACTTC. Translating it yields CASSHWTGLNEQYF. The rearrangement uses TRBV7-8 and TRBJ2-7, with TRBD1 identical over 8 bases. This CDR3 is built from 14 residues. The V and J ends lost 5 bases and 5 bases, in that order; junction bases with no gene match: 8. Germline lookup yields CDR1 SGHVS and CDR2 FQNEAQ.

The chain couples TRBV2 to TRBJ1-2, with D tentatively TRBD1 (6 bases). The CDR3 covers 17 residues. Trimming removed 6 bases at V and 7 bases at J, with 27 bases between. The V gene's germline CDR1 is SNHLY and CDR2 FYNNEI. Written as DNA, the CDR3 is TGTGCCAGCAGGGCAAGGTCAGGGGCGCCCGGAAGCTCTGGCTACACCTTC. Encoded protein: CASRARSGAPGSSGYTF.

The gene calls are TRBV5-4 and TRBJ2-3; 7 nucleotides align to TRBD1. The trim removed 2 bases at V and 6 bases at J, leaving 3 bases unmatched. CDR1 is SGHNT and CDR2 is YYREEE in the germline V gene (reference sequence). There are 13 residues in the CDR3. The CDR3 region has the DNA TGTGCCAGCAGCTTTAAGGGGGCGGATACGCAGTATTTT. Its translation is CASSFKGADTQYF.

The chain links TRBV3-1 (or the pseudogene TRBV3-2) to TRBJ2-5; 12 positions match TRBD1. V dropped 6 bases and J dropped 4; count of bases not matched to a gene: 6. The CDR3 covers 15 residues. Germline V CDR1 and CDR2: LGHDT, YNNKEL (reference sequence). The CDR3 DNA reads TGTGCCAGCAGTTCGGGACAGGGGGCTGGAGAGACCCAGTACTTC. Translation gives CASSSGQGAGETQYF.

This chain connects TRBV7-3 to TRBJ2-2; TRBD2 agrees at 8 bases. V was pared by 6 bases and J by 5 bases, with 11 bases of the junction left unmatched. From germline, CDR1 is SGHTA and CDR2 FQGTGA. CDR3 length: 16 residues. CDR3 in amino acids: CASSLGPRGGTGELFF. The DNA for the CDR3 is TGTGCCAGCAGTCTCGGGCCCCGGGGGGGTACCGGGGAGCTGTTTTTT.

V usage is TRBV9 and J usage is TRBJ2-7; a possible D gene is TRBD1 (6 bases). Trimming removed 2 bases from V and 4 bases from J, with 16 bases in between. Germline CDR1 is SGDLS and CDR2 is YYNGEE. CDR3 length: 15 amino acids. The CDR3 protein is CASSVGLQQGYEQYF. The CDR3 nucleotides read TGTGCCAGCAGCGTGGGGTTACAGCAGGGGTACGAGCAGTACTTC.

The V call is TRBV19, the J call TRBJ1-4; D is uncertain. There are 15 residues in the CDR3. Germline V CDR1 and CDR2: LNHDA, SQIVND (reference sequence). Trimming cost V 6 bases and J 1 base, with 12 bases left between them. The CDR3 coding sequence is TGTGCCAGTAGCGGCTCGCGGGGAACTAATGAAAAACTGTTTTTT. Protein sequence: CASSGSRGTNEKLFF. Looking up the rest from reference TRBV19 and TRBJ1-4 gives the full variable domain: DGGITQSPKYLFRKEGQNVTLSCEQNLNHDAMYWYRQDPGQGLRLIYYSQIVNDFQKGDIAEGYSVSREKKESFPLTVTSAQKNPTAFYLCASSGSRGTNEKLFFGSGTQLSVL.

This chain uses TRBV6-5 with TRBJ2-1; 10 bases are shared with TRBD2. There are 12 residues in the CDR3. Germline trimming cut 6 bases from V and 13 bases from J; bases unmatched to any gene: 6. CDR1 and CDR2 (germline): MNHEY, SVGAGI. This CDR3 is CASRLAGSSQFF. Written as DNA, the CDR3 is TGTGCCAGCAGACTAGCGGGGTCTTCACAGTTCTTC.

The gene calls are TRBV19 and TRBJ2-1, with a weak D call TRBD1 (5 bases). V lost 3 bases and J 7 bases, leaving 7 bases between the germline ends. Germline V gene sequence: CDR1 LNHDA, CDR2 SQIVND (reference sequence). The CDR3 contains 12 residues. The CDR3 region is CASSIAGNEQFF. Written as DNA, the CDR3 is TGTGCCAGTAGTATCGCAGGGAATGAGCAGTTCTTC.

This clone was observed a single time. This chain uses TRBV5-1 with TRBJ1-6; 7 bases align to TRBD1. Germline-derived CDR1 and CDR2 are SGHRS and YFSETQ. V was pared by 1 base and J by 13 bases, with 5 bases of the junction left unmatched. The CDR3 runs to 13 residues. CDR3 protein: CASSLKETGPLHF. The CDR3, as DNA: TGCGCCAGCAGCTTGAAGGAGACAGGGCCCCTCCACTTT.

This clone has just one count. The chain carries TRBV5-5 and TRBJ1-2; unclear D gene. CDR1 and CDR2 (germline): SGHKS, YYEKEE (reference sequence). With 0 bases removed from V and 2 bases from J, the gap between germline ends came to 8 bases. This CDR3 has 14 residues. CDR3 sequence: CASSLEQLNYGYTF. Written as DNA, the CDR3 is TGTGCCAGCAGCTTGGAACAGCTAAACTATGGCTACACCTTC.

The chain recombines TRBV28 with TRBJ2-7, with TRBD2 matching over 10 bases. CDR1 and CDR2 (germline): MDHEN, SYDVKM. After removal of 4 bases from V and 2 bases from J, the junction contained 5 bases not matched to a gene. The CDR3 consists of 15 residues. CDR3 bases: TGTGCCAGCAGTTCCTCAGCGGGGGGGGCCTACGAGCAGTACGTC. It codes for CASSSSAGGAYEQYV.

The chain links TRBV9 to TRBJ2-5; TRBD2 matches at 9 bases. V lost 4 bases to trimming and J lost 5 bases; unmatched junction nucleotides: 15. The CDR3 runs to 17 residues. Germline CDR1 SGDLS, CDR2 YYNGEE. The CDR3, as DNA: TGTGCCAGCAGCCCAAGGGGTAGCGGGGGTCCCGGGGAGACCCAGTACTTC. Amino acids: CASSPRGSGGPGETQYF.

The gene calls are TRBV7-8 and TRBJ2-5; 9 bases match TRBD1. This CDR3 is built from 14 residues. The germline V gene has CDR1 SGHVS and CDR2 FQNEAQ. V shed 4 bases, J shed 5 bases, and the junction held 5 bases outside the gene matches. CDR3 sequence (DNA): TGTGCCAGCAGCTCTACAGGGGGCCGCGAGACCCAGTACTTC. Its protein is CASSSTGGRETQYF.

The rearrangement uses TRBV7-3 and TRBJ2-2; D is undetermined. The germline V and J ends were trimmed by 2 bases and 1 base, with 8 bases remaining between them. The CDR3 covers 15 residues. CDR1 is SGHTA and CDR2 is FQGTGA in the germline V gene. CDR3 in amino acids: CASSLGSENTGELFF. For the CDR3, the DNA is TGTGCCAGCAGCTTAGGCAGTGAGAACACCGGGGAGCTGTTTTTT.

This clone was observed a single time. The J gene is TRBJ1-6, the V gene TRBV19; 8 nucleotides match TRBD1. Looked up from germline, CDR1 is LNHDA and CDR2 is SQIVND (reference sequence). J lost 14 bases, V lost 3 bases, and 12 bases had no gene match. This CDR3 is built from 15 residues. CDR3 DNA: TGTGCCAGTAGTATGAGGACAGGGACCCAGGGGGCCCTCCACTTT. This gives the protein CASSMRTGTQGALHF.

CDR3 nucleotide sequence: TGTGCCAGCAGCTTATCGACCGGGGAGCTGTTTTTT. It yields the protein CASSLSTGELFF. J is TRBJ2-2 and V is TRBV7-3; D is unresolved. CDR1 SGHTA and CDR2 FQGTGA come from the germline V gene. The CDR3 has 12 residues. Deletions cut 2 bases from V and 5 bases from J, with 3 bases between.

The rearrangement links TRBV28 to TRBJ1-2, with D unclear. V was pared by 6 bases and J by 1 base, with 15 bases between. Germline V gene sequence: CDR1 MDHEN, CDR2 SYDVKM. The CDR3 sequence is 15 residues long. CDR3 in amino acids: CASRKRVDFNYGYTF. CDR3 coding DNA: TGTGCCAGCAGAAAGAGAGTCGACTTTAACTATGGCTACACCTTC.

This CDR3 reads CASSFPGQHYNEQFF. CDR3 bases: TGTGCCAGCAGTTTTCCGGGACAGCACTACAATGAGCAGTTCTTC. The chain couples TRBV6-5 to TRBJ2-1, with 7 bases aligning to TRBD1. The germline CDR1 and CDR2 sequences are MNHEY and SVGAGI. J lost 3 bases, V lost 4 bases, and 6 bases had no gene match. This CDR3 has 15 residues.

This clone was seen only once. The chain employs TRBV5-4 and TRBJ1-1; weak D call: TRBD1 (5 bases). The CDR3 runs 14 residues. Per the germline V gene, CDR1 is SGHNT and CDR2 is YYREEE (reference sequence). Trimming pared 3 bases from V and 4 bases from J, leaving 13 bases between. The CDR3: CASSSKTAPTEAFF. The CDR3 bases are TGTGCCAGCAGCTCGAAGACAGCCCCCACTGAAGCTTTCTTT. Together with reference TRBV5-4 and TRBJ1-1, the CDR3 gives the full variable domain: ETGVTQSPTHLIKTRGQQVTLRCSSQSGHNTVSWYQQALGQGPQFIFQYYREEENGRGNFPPRFSGLQFPNYSSELNVNALELDDSALYLCASSSKTAPTEAFFGQGTRLTVV.

Only a few counts were recorded for this clone. This chain joins TRBV19 and TRBJ2-1, with 7 bases lining up with TRBD2. This CDR3 is built from 13 residues. Germline V lookup: CDR1 LNHDA, CDR2 SQIVND (reference sequence). The V gene end was trimmed by 3 bases and the J gene end by 12 bases; junction bases not matched to a gene: 8. For the CDR3, the DNA is TGTGCCAGTAGTATGCACCCTGGGGAGGGGCAGTTCTTC. It translates to CASSMHPGEGQFF.

The chain combines TRBV18 with TRBJ1-2; TRBD1 agrees at 7 bases. The germline V gene encodes CDR1 KGHSH and CDR2 LQKENI. This CDR3 region has 15 residues. V was clipped by 3 bases and J by 5 bases; unmatched bases: 9. The CDR3 nucleotides are TGTGCCAGCTCACCGCCGACAGGGATGATATATGGCTACACCTTC. Protein: CASSPPTGMIYGYTF.

The chain couples TRBV6-4 to TRBJ2-7; D not resolved. Trimming left V 0 bases short and J 1 base short, with 10 bases between. Per the germline V gene, CDR1 is MRHNA and CDR2 is SNTAGT. This CDR3 region has 15 residues. CDR3 in amino acids: CASSDSFGSSYEQYV. In DNA form, the CDR3 reads TGTGCCAGCAGTGACTCGTTTGGCAGTTCCTACGAGCAGTACGTC.

Here the CDR3 DNA reads TGTGCCAGTAACTTAAGGACAGGGAGGACCGGGGAGCTGTTTTTT. It codes for CASNLRTGRTGELFF. The chain has TRBV19 and TRBJ2-2; 8 bases are shared with TRBD1. CDR3 length: 15 amino acids. J was trimmed by 5 bases and V by 7 bases; bases with no gene match: 9. Germline CDR1 LNHDA, CDR2 SQIVND (reference sequence).

The chain recombines TRBV9 with TRBJ1-6, with D possibly TRBD1 on 5 matching bases. From germline, CDR1 is SGDLS and CDR2 YYNGEE. CDR3 length: 13 residues. The germline V and J ends were trimmed by 0 bases and 17 bases, with 15 bases remaining between them. This chain's CDR3 is CASSVDSSGLIHF. The CDR3, as DNA: TGTGCCAGCAGCGTAGACAGCTCAGGGCTAATCCACTTT.

The chain joins TRBV6-1 to TRBJ2-5; weak D call: TRBD2 (5 bases). CDR1 and CDR2 (germline): MNHNS, SASEGT. The V end was cut by 2 bases, the J end by 0 bases, with 10 bases between. This CDR3 has 15 amino acids. The CDR3 region has the DNA TGTGCCAGCAGTGAACTTGGACTGTACCAAGAGACCCAGTACTTC. It is translated as CASSELGLYQETQYF.

This clone has just one count. The V call is TRBV5-5, the J call TRBJ2-7; 7 nucleotides line up with TRBD1. Germline V gene data show CDR1 as SGHKS and CDR2 as YYEKEE (reference sequence). This CDR3 spans 14 amino acids. J lost 0 bases, V lost 4 bases, and 4 bases had no gene match. The chain's CDR3 is CASSLRQGSYEQYF. The CDR3 DNA is TGTGCCAGCAGCCTGAGACAGGGCTCCTACGAGCAGTACTTC.

The genes are TRBV4-1 and TRBJ1-4, with D uncertain. The CDR3 covers 15 residues. The V gene's germline CDR1 is MGHRA and CDR2 YSYEKL. V lost 1 base to trimming and J lost 8 bases, with 14 bases between them. CDR3 DNA: TGCGCCAGCAGCCAAGTCGGCCAAGGAGGGGAAAAACTGTTTTTT. Translation: CASSQVGQGGEKLFF.